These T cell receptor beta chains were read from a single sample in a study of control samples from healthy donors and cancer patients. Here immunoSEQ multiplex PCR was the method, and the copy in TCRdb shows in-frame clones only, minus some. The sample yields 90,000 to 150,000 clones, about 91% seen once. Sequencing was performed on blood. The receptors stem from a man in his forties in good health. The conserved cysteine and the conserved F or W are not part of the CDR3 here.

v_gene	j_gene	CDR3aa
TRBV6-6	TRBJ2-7	ASRGSGLKSGEQY
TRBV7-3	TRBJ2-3	ASSISGGGRADTQY
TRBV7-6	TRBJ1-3	ASSPNSGSPGNTIY
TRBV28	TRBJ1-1	ASSFGGANTEAF
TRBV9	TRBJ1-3	ASSDRGSGGNTIY
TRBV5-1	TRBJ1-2	ASSWTANYGYT
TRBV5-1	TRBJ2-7	ASSLEVGGIGEQY
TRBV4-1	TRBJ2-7	ASSYGTGREQY
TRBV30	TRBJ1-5	AWSRGARNNQPQH
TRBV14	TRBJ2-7	ASSPIVSGEQY
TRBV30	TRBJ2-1	AWSVRGVYYNEQF
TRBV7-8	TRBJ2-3	ASSRAGGPDTQY
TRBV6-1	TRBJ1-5	ASSEVLFEPQH
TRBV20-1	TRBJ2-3	SSTRTDTQY
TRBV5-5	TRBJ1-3	ASSLGGTAGNTIY
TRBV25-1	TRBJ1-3	ASSTQGAPGNTIY
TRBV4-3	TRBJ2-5	ASSRGGQGETQY
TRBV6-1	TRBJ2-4	ASSGGRSLAKNIQY
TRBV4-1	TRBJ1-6	ASSQIQAGSYNSPLH
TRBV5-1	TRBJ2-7	ASSLGGASVEQY
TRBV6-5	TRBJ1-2	ASKTGTTANYGYT
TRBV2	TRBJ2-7	ASSVATGVGEQY